The present T cell receptor (beta chain) was sequenced within a study of cytomegalovirus exposure and HLA in healthy donors. The study, taken as a whole, reports: Previous analysis showed most TCR beta V segments were productive about 90% or about 30% of the time. For most subjects, TCR beta sequences were reported to predict HLA-A and HLA-B alleles with accuracy. The study flagged 150 to 200 TCR beta chains as cytomegalovirus-associated. Several of the most significant clusters appeared, in a later analysis, to be linked to common viral pathogens.

Germline loops: CDR1 MNHEY, CDR2 SVGAGI. V was pared by 4 bases and J by 4 bases, with 16 bases between. This CDR3 contains 16 residues. With regard to this clone: The antigen is undetermined.

PCR used 60 Vbeta primers and 13 Jbeta primers. Sequencing used immunoSEQ multiplex PCR; TCRdb keeps in-frame clones, though not all of them. The sample has under 95,000 clones, about 80% seen once. The sample taken for sequencing was PBMCs. The sequence was collected from a man aged 30 to 45 in good health and CMV-seropositive. The V and J genes are TRBV6-5 and TRBJ1-4; D uncertain. CDR3 residues: CASSLVVSRGNEKLFF. The CDR3 DNA is TGTGCCAGCAGTTTAGTCGTGTCACGGGGTAATGAAAAACTGTTTTTT.